This TCR beta chain is drawn from a study of blood T cells in healthy people across ages. Study-wide results and caveats: The authors considered diversity estimates from one million T cells to be underestimates.

A second PCR of roughly 7 to 11 cycles used a sample-barcoded 5' primer and a J-beta primer mix. In TCRdb, the 5' RACE reads were re-called with MiXCR into one record per CDR3 protein. The data contain 800,000 to 900,000 distinct CDR3 sequences, around two thirds of them singletons. This CDR3 spans 14 amino acids. From germline, CDR1 is SGDLS and CDR2 YYNGEE. V was pared by 3 bases and J by 6 bases, with 14 bases between. For this clonotype: What it binds is unknown.

The sequencing sample was made of blood. The J gene is TRBJ2-3, the V gene TRBV9, with unresolved D. The origin of this receptor is a man aged 25-40 years in good health. In DNA, the CDR3 is TGTGCCAGCAGCGAGGCTTCCTTTTTGGATACGCAGTATTTT. Its translation: CASSEASFLDTQYF.